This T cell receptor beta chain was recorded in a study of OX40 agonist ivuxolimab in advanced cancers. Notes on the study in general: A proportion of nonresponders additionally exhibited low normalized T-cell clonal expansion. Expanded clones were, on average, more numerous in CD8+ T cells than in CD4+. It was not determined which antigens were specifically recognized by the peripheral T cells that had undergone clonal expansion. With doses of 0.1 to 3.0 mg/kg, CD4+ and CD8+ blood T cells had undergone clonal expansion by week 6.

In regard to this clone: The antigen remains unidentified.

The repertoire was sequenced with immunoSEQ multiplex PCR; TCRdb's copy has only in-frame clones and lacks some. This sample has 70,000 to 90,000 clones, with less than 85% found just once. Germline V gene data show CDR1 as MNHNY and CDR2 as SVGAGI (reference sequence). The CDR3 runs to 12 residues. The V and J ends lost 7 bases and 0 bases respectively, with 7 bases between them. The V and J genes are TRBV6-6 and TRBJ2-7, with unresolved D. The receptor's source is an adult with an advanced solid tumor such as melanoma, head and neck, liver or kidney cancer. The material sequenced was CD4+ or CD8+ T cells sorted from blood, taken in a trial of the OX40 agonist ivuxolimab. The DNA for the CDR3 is TGTGCCAGCAAGTCAGGCTCCTACGAGCAGTACTTC. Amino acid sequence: CASKSGSYEQYF.